Listed below are T cell receptor beta chains from one sample, sequenced in a study of a mutant IDH1 vaccine in newly diagnosed glioma. Their specific antigens are unknown. Using immunoSEQ multiplex PCR, the repertoire was profiled, and TCRdb retains in-frame clones only, with some absent. Among tens of thousands of clones listed, roughly 91% were seen once. The specimen was PBMCs, collected from a glioma patient whose treatment included an IDH1 peptide vaccine. These receptors originate from a middle-aged woman with glioma. The CDR3 runs from the conserved cysteine through the conserved F or W. D genes are given only for firm matches. Some rows have no size entry. The others give once, few or many, or a class for an expanded clone.

TRBJ2-3 - TRBV20-1 - TGCAGTGCTAGAGATATCAATACGCAGTATTTT CSARDINTQYF
TRBJ1-1 - TRBV27 - TGTGCCAGCAGTTTAGGCGGGGTCGCTGAAGCTTTCTTT CASSLGGVAEAFF
TRBJ1-5 - TRBV29-1 few TGCAGCGTCCGGGATAGCAATCAGCCCCAGCATTTT CSVRDSNQPQHF
TRBJ1-1 TRBD1 TRBV6-1 - TGTGCCAGCAGTAGCAAGGGGACAGGGGGTCTCCGGGCTTTCTTT CASSSKGTGGLRAFF
TRBJ1-4 - TRBV5-1 - TGCGCCAGCAGCCCAGGGGCAACTAATGAAAAACTGTTTTTT CASSPGATNEKLFF
TRBJ2-7 TRBD2 TRBV5-5 - TGTGCCAGCAGCTTCCGAGCGGGAGAAGACGAGCAGTACTTC CASSFRAGEDEQYF
TRBJ1-5 TRBD1 TRBV7-2 - TGTGCCAGCAGCCCCCGACAGGGGAGCAATCAGCCCCAGCATTTT CASSPRQGSNQPQHF
TRBJ2-7 - TRBV6-5 - TGTGCCAGCAGTTACCGGGGTCAGGCCTACGAGCAGTACTTC CASSYRGQAYEQYF
TRBJ2-1 TRBD2 TRBV2 - TGTGCCAGCAGGGACATAGCGGGAGGCTACAATGAGCAGTTCTTC CASRDIAGGYNEQFF
TRBJ2-7 TRBD2 TRBV7-2 - TGTGCCAGCAGCTCTGGACTAGCGGGAGCGTACGAGCAGTACTTC CASSSGLAGAYEQYF
TRBJ2-7 - TRBV7-3 medium-sized TGTGCCAGCACCCAGCCCCGGGACACCCAGGCCTCCTACGAGCAGTACTTC CASTQPRDTQASYEQYF
TRBJ2-7 TRBD2 TRBV7-9 medium-sized TGTGCCAGCAGCCCGGCACGACTAGCGGGGACTACCTACGAGCAGTACTTC CASSPARLAGTTYEQYF
TRBJ2-7 - TRBV10-3 - TGTGCCATCAGTGAAGGGGACTTACAGGGCGAGCAGTACTTC CAISEGDLQGEQYF
TRBJ1-5 TRBD1 TRBV14 - TGTGCCAGCAGTCGACAGGGGCGCAATCAGCCCCAGCATTTT CASSRQGRNQPQHF
TRBJ2-1 - TRBV7-8 - TGTGCCAGCAGCTTACCCGCGAACAATGAGCAGTTCTTC CASSLPANNEQFF
TRBJ1-2 - TRBV7-3 - TGTGCCAGCAGCTTAGGGGGCGGAGGGTCGGCCTATGGCTACACCTTC CASSLGGGGSAYGYTF
TRBJ1-5 TRBD1 TRBV6-1 - TGTGCCAGCGGGGACAGGGTTCAGCCCCAGCATTTT CASGDRVQPQHF
TRBJ1-5 - TRBV2 - TGTGCCAGCAGTGTGGGAGGGGGCAATCAGCCCCAGCATTTT CASSVGGGNQPQHF
TRBJ1-5 - TRBV6-1 - TGTGCCAGCAGCCGGGGGCGGGATCAGCCCCAGCATTTT CASSRGRDQPQHF
TRBJ1-5 TRBD1 TRBV6-5 - TGTGCCAGCAGCCGACAGGGAGGCAATCAGCCCCAGCATTTT CASSRQGGNQPQHF
TRBJ2-1 TRBD1 TRBV7-8 - TGTGCCAGCAGCTTATTCGGGACAGGGCGACCGATCAATGAGCAGTTCTTC CASSLFGTGRPINEQFF
TRBJ1-1 - TRBV6-5 - TGTGCCAGCAGTTACTCGGGGGGTAAGAACACTGAAGCTTTCTTT CASSYSGGKNTEAFF
TRBJ1-2 - TRBV4-3 few TGCGCCAGCAGCCAAGGGGGATATGGCTATGGCTACACCTTC CASSQGGYGYGYTF
TRBJ1-4 - TRBV7-6 - TGTGCCAGCAGTCGAGGCCCCTTAACAGGGATTAGGAAAGAAAAACTGTTTTTT CASSRGPLTGIRKEKLFF
TRBJ2-1 TRBD2 TRBV7-9 - TGTGCCAGCAGCTTGGGCGGGGGGTACAATGAGCAGTTCTTC CASSLGGGYNEQFF
TRBJ2-4 TRBD2 TRBV5-1 - TGCGCCAGCAGCTTGGCACCACCTAGCGGGGGAAACATTCAGTACTTC CASSLAPPSGGNIQYF
TRBJ2-1 TRBD1 TRBV10-3 - TGTGCCATCAGTGAGTCGGGACAGGGAGGCAATGAGCAGTTCTTC CAISESGQGGNEQFF
TRBJ1-2 TRBD1 TRBV4-1 - TGCGCCAGCAGCCAAGAGCGGGCCCGGACAGGGGTTAACTATGGCTACACCTTC CASSQERARTGVNYGYTF
TRBJ2-5 TRBD2 TRBV2 - TGTGCCAGGAGGACTAGCGGGGGGCGCCCGTACTTC CARRTSGGRPYF
TRBJ2-1 - TRBV18 - TGTGCCAGCACAGATAGCGTAACGATGTCCTACAATGAGCAGTTCTTC CASTDSVTMSYNEQFF
TRBJ1-5 - TRBV27 - TGCAAGGCAGGGGCGGGACATCTCTCGCCCCAGCATTTT CKAGAGHLSPQHF
TRBJ1-1 TRBD1 TRBV5-1 few TGCGCCAGCAGCTTGGCCGGGACAGGGGGCTTCACTGAAGCTTTCTTT CASSLAGTGGFTEAFF
TRBJ2-3 - TRBV15 - TGTGCCACAGCACTCTACTCTAGCACAGATACGCAGTATTTT CATALYSSTDTQYF
TRBJ1-1 - TRBV30 once TGTGCCGGAAGACAACGGGGGGACCCTGAAGCTTTCTTT CAGRQRGDPEAFF
TRBJ1-4 - TRBV7-8 - TGTGCCAGCAGCTTAGTGGGGGCCAAGGAAAAACTGTTTTTT CASSLVGAKEKLFF
TRBJ1-5 - TRBV10-2 - TGCGCCAGCAGTGAGTCTGACGGGATTGATCAGCCCCAGCATTTT CASSESDGIDQPQHF
TRBJ2-2 - TRBV27 - TGTGCCAGCAGTTTCGGGGCTGGCACCGGGGAGCTGTTTTTT CASSFGAGTGELFF
TRBJ1-2 - TRBV7-9 - TGTGCCAGCAGCCGAGGGACGGATTATGGCTACACCTTC CASSRGTDYGYTF
TRBJ1-1 - TRBV7-8 - TGTGCCAGCAGCTTAGCGCAGGGTCAAAACACTGAAGCTTTCTTT CASSLAQGQNTEAFF
TRBJ1-2 - TRBV6-5 - TGTGCCAGCAGTGAACAGGGTGGAGGCTATGGCTACACCTTC CASSEQGGGYGYTF
TRBJ2-3 - TRBV7-9 - TGTGCCAGCACCCCTCCCCCGGGGCAGGGAGACACAGATACGCAGTATTTT CASTPPPGQGDTDTQYF
TRBJ2-7 - TRBV6-5 - TGTGCCAGCAGTTACGTACCTCCACGTTTCTCCTACGAGCAGTACTTC CASSYVPPRFSYEQYF
TRBJ1-4 - TRBV7-2 - TGTGCCAGCAGCCCCCGGGAAGACTATGAAAAACTGTTTTTT CASSPREDYEKLFF
TRBJ1-1 - TRBV19 - TGTGCCAGTAGCCGGTTGAGCGGCAGTGGGATTGAAGCTTTCTTT CASSRLSGSGIEAFF
TRBJ1-2 - TRBV4-1 - TGCGCCAGCAGCCAAGCATTGACAGAGGTTGGTGGCTACACCTTC CASSQALTEVGGYTF
TRBJ1-1 - TRBV6-4 - TGTGCCACCCAACAGAGGAGGGGGGCTTTCTTT CATQQRRGAFF
TRBJ1-5 - TRBV28 - TGTGCCAGCAGTCCGTACAGACAGCCCCAGCATTTT CASSPYRQPQHF
TRBJ2-5 TRBD1 TRBV11-1 - TGTGCCAGCAGCCCCCGACAGGGGGTACAAGAGACCCAGTACTTC CASSPRQGVQETQYF
TRBJ2-2 - TRBV2 - TGTGCCAGCAGAAGAGGGGGTAACACCGGGGAGCTGTTTTTT CASRRGGNTGELFF
TRBJ2-3 TRBD2 TRBV18 - TGTGCCAGCTCACCAACCCTCGGCGCGGGAGAGAACACAGATACGCAGTATTTT CASSPTLGAGENTDTQYF
TRBJ1-6 - TRBV10-3 - TGTGCCATCAAGGAGACAGTAGATAATTCACCCCTCCACTTT CAIKETVDNSPLHF
TRBJ2-1 - TRBV19 - TGTGCCAGTAGTATGGTGCCCACAGGGAATGAGCAGTTCTTC CASSMVPTGNEQFF
TRBJ1-5 TRBD1 TRBV19 - TGTGCCAGTAGCCCCAAGGGGGCTTATCAGCCCCAGCATTTT CASSPKGAYQPQHF
TRBJ1-2 - TRBV5-5 - TGTGCCAGCAGCTTGGTAGGCAGGGGAGCCTATGGCTACACCTTC CASSLVGRGAYGYTF
TRBJ1-2 - TRBV18 - TGTGCCAGCTCACGGGCAGGCACGGACTATGGCTACACCTTC CASSRAGTDYGYTF